This T cell receptor beta chain was captured by sequencing in a study of metastatic and nonmetastatic thyroid tumors. About the study: Where malignant and benign thyroid patients were concerned, repertoires were compared across blood and tumor or nodule tissue.

Among the patients, none had received any treatment before thyroid surgery. This CDR3 is 15 amino acids long. V lost 1 base, J lost 1 base, and 1 base stayed unmatched. Germline assignment: CDR1 DFQATT and CDR2 SNEGSKA (reference sequence). The authors' processing: Researchers built a distant-metastasis classifier for papillary thyroid cancer that drew on CDR3 differences across clinicopathological groups. Using MiXCR, TCRdb re-called clones from the PCR reads. The V and J calls were determined by TCRdb, not by the authors. The sample gives about 15,000 clones, 24% of which show up once; roughly 8% is in the top ten. This clone was seen at least ten times. Its specificity is not known. General study findings and limits: In blood and tumor, TCR beta diversity was reportedly significantly higher in malignant thyroid tumors than in benign nodules.

The sequence came from a female donor with papillary thyroid cancer or a benign thyroid nodule (not recorded which). Some clones in this sample may be carry-over from other donors' samples. The chain recombines TRBV20-1 with TRBJ1-3; the match to TRBD1 covers 10 bases. Sequenced material: tumor tissue. The chain's CDR3 is CSARGDRGSGNTIYF. CDR3 coding DNA: TGCAGTGCTAGAGGGGACAGGGGTTCTGGAAACACCATATATTTT.